Listed below are T cell receptor beta chains from one sample, sequenced in a study of cytomegalovirus exposure and HLA in healthy donors. Some clones are missing from TCRdb's copy, which holds only in-frame ones; the method was immunoSEQ multiplex PCR. The sample holds approximately 150,000 clones, about 77% seen once. Sequencing was carried out using PBMCs. These receptors came from a woman aged 45-59 years in good health and CMV-seronegative. The CDR3 runs from the conserved cysteine through the conserved F or W. Each record gives: CDR3 length, J gene, clone size, V gene, D gene, CDR3 DNA, CDR3 protein. A D gene is named only where the DNA matches it firmly. A row's size may be missing; if present it is once, few, many or a size class.

CDR3 length: 16
J gene: TRBJ2-2
clone size: few
V gene: TRBV25-1
D gene: TRBD2
CDR3 DNA: TGTGCCAGCAGTGAATTGTCTAGCGGGGGCATAAGGGAGCTGTTTTTT
CDR3 protein: CASSELSSGGIRELFF

CDR3 length: 18
J gene: TRBJ2-1
clone size: .
V gene: TRBV6-4
D gene: .
CDR3 DNA: TGTGCCAGCAGTGACTCTTTTCGGGCGGCCAGGGGCCACAATGAGCAGTTCTTC
CDR3 protein: CASSDSFRAARGHNEQFF

CDR3 length: 15
J gene: TRBJ2-2
clone size: .
V gene: TRBV4-1
D gene: .
CDR3 DNA: TGCGCCAGCAGCCAAGCCCTAGCCTTAACCGGGGAGCTGTTTTTT
CDR3 protein: CASSQALALTGELFF

CDR3 length: 16
J gene: TRBJ1-1
clone size: .
V gene: TRBV7-2
D gene: .
CDR3 DNA: TGTGCCAGCAGCTTAGTAATCCTCGACAGCAACACTGAAGCTTTCTTT
CDR3 protein: CASSLVILDSNTEAFF

CDR3 length: 16
J gene: TRBJ2-3
clone size: .
V gene: TRBV5-1
D gene: TRBD2
CDR3 DNA: TGCGCCAGCAGCCCAGCGGGAGGAGTCAGCCCAGATACGCAGTATTTT
CDR3 protein: CASSPAGGVSPDTQYF

CDR3 length: 12
J gene: TRBJ2-2
clone size: .
V gene: TRBV28
D gene: .
CDR3 DNA: TGTGCCAGCAGTCCAGGGCACGGGGAGCTGTTTTTT
CDR3 protein: CASSPGHGELFF

CDR3 length: 12
J gene: TRBJ1-2
clone size: .
V gene: TRBV28
D gene: TRBD1
CDR3 DNA: TGTGCCAGCAGTCTGCAGGGGGCTGGCTACACCTTC
CDR3 protein: CASSLQGAGYTF

CDR3 length: 15
J gene: TRBJ2-1
clone size: few
V gene: TRBV28
D gene: TRBD2
CDR3 DNA: TGTGCCAGCAGACCAAGCGGGGGGAACTACAATGAGCAGTTCTTC
CDR3 protein: CASRPSGGNYNEQFF

CDR3 length: 15
J gene: TRBJ1-5
clone size: .
V gene: TRBV19
D gene: TRBD1
CDR3 DNA: TGTGCCAGTTGCACCATACAGGGGAGCGGTCAGCCCCAGCATTTT
CDR3 protein: CASCTIQGSGQPQHF

CDR3 length: 14
J gene: TRBJ1-5
clone size: .
V gene: TRBV2
D gene: TRBD1
CDR3 DNA: TGTGCCAGCGGGCCTTGGGACAGGCGACAGCCCCAGCATTTT
CDR3 protein: CASGPWDRRQPQHF

CDR3 length: 15
J gene: TRBJ1-1
clone size: .
V gene: TRBV30
D gene: .
CDR3 DNA: TGTGCCTGGAGACGCAGGGGCCTGACCAACACTGAAGCTTTCTTT
CDR3 protein: CAWRRRGLTNTEAFF

CDR3 length: 17
J gene: TRBJ2-5
clone size: .
V gene: TRBV5-1
D gene: .
CDR3 DNA: TGCGCCAGCAGCTTATTTGGTACATCGGGAGAGAGGGAGACCCAGTACTTC
CDR3 protein: CASSLFGTSGERETQYF

CDR3 length: 18
J gene: TRBJ2-7
clone size: .
V gene: TRBV4-1
D gene: TRBD2
CDR3 DNA: TGCGCCAGCAGCCAGGGACTAGCGGGAGGTATACCAGCCTACGAGCAGTACTTC
CDR3 protein: CASSQGLAGGIPAYEQYF

CDR3 length: 14
J gene: TRBJ2-7
clone size: .
V gene: TRBV2
D gene: TRBD2
CDR3 DNA: TGTGCCAGCAACGGACTAGCGGGAGACTACGAGCAGTACTTC
CDR3 protein: CASNGLAGDYEQYF

CDR3 length: 15
J gene: TRBJ2-1
clone size: .
V gene: TRBV18
D gene: TRBD1
CDR3 DNA: TGTGCCAGCTCACCGGACAGGGTCCCCTACAATGAGCAGTTCTTC
CDR3 protein: CASSPDRVPYNEQFF

CDR3 length: 14
J gene: TRBJ2-1
clone size: .
V gene: TRBV9
D gene: .
CDR3 DNA: TGTGCCAGCAGCGTAGACCCCCACCGAGGTGAGCAGTTCTTC
CDR3 protein: CASSVDPHRGEQFF

CDR3 length: 13
J gene: TRBJ2-2
clone size: .
V gene: TRBV5-1
D gene: .
CDR3 DNA: TGCGCCAGCAGCTTGGATCAGTGGGGGGAGCTGTTTTTT
CDR3 protein: CASSLDQWGELFF

CDR3 length: 12
J gene: TRBJ2-7
clone size: .
V gene: TRBV7-2
D gene: .
CDR3 DNA: TGTGCCAGCAGCTTAGTCGGCTACGAGCAGTACTTC
CDR3 protein: CASSLVGYEQYF

CDR3 length: 16
J gene: TRBJ2-6
clone size: few
V gene: TRBV6-5
D gene: TRBD1
CDR3 DNA: TGTGCCAGCAGTTACTCGACAGGGTCTGGGGCCAACGTCCTGACTTTC
CDR3 protein: CASSYSTGSGANVLTF

CDR3 length: 14
J gene: TRBJ2-2
clone size: .
V gene: TRBV5-5
D gene: .
CDR3 DNA: TGTGCCAGCAGCCAAGGACTGAACACCGGGGAGCTGTTTTTT
CDR3 protein: CASSQGLNTGELFF

CDR3 length: 15
J gene: TRBJ2-2
clone size: .
V gene: TRBV4-3
D gene: .
CDR3 DNA: TGCGCCAGCAGCCCCCGGACAGAGAACACCGGGGAGCTGTTTTTT
CDR3 protein: CASSPRTENTGELFF

CDR3 length: 15
J gene: TRBJ2-5
clone size: .
V gene: TRBV7-9
D gene: TRBD2
CDR3 DNA: TGTGCCAGCAGCTTAGCGATGTCCGGGGGGGAGACCCAGTACTTC
CDR3 protein: CASSLAMSGGETQYF

CDR3 length: 13
J gene: TRBJ2-1
clone size: few
V gene: TRBV14
D gene: TRBD2
CDR3 DNA: TGTGCCAGCAGCCAAGAACTAGCGGGACAGCCGTTCTTC
CDR3 protein: CASSQELAGQPFF

CDR3 length: 15
J gene: TRBJ1-4
clone size: .
V gene: TRBV11-2
D gene: TRBD1
CDR3 DNA: TGTGCCAGCAGCTCCCGTCCCGGGACAGGGTCCGAACTGTTTTTT
CDR3 protein: CASSSRPGTGSELFF

CDR3 length: 15
J gene: TRBJ2-7
clone size: .
V gene: TRBV6-5
D gene: TRBD2
CDR3 DNA: TGTGCCAGCGTCGCCCTAGCGGGGGCACATTCCGAGCAGTACTTT
CDR3 protein: CASVALAGAHSEQYF